The subject of this entry is one TCR beta chain. The entry originates in a study of OX40 agonist ivuxolimab in advanced cancers. Study-level background: Hepatocellular carcinoma, melanoma, renal cell or head and neck cancer occurred in dose-escalation patients.

Only in-frame clones appear in the TCRdb table, and some are missing; sequencing was by immunoSEQ multiplex PCR. There are tens of thousands of clones in the sample; 76% occur only once, and about a tenth lies in the top ten. The investigators sampled blood at baseline, at cycle 4 day 1, and at cycle 7 day 1. V lost 5 bases, J lost 5 bases, and 3 bases stayed unmatched. This CDR3 comprises 13 residues. Germline CDR1 is MNHNY and CDR2 is SVGAGI (reference sequence). The chain employs TRBV6-6 and TRBJ2-7, with 10 positions matching TRBD1. The receptor comes from an adult with an advanced solid tumor such as melanoma, head and neck, liver or kidney cancer. This specimen was CD4+ or CD8+ T cells sorted from blood, taken in a trial of the OX40 agonist ivuxolimab. CDR3 DNA sequence: TGTGCCAGCAGTACGACAGGGGGCGACGAGCAGTACTTC. It yields the protein CASSTTGGDEQYF.